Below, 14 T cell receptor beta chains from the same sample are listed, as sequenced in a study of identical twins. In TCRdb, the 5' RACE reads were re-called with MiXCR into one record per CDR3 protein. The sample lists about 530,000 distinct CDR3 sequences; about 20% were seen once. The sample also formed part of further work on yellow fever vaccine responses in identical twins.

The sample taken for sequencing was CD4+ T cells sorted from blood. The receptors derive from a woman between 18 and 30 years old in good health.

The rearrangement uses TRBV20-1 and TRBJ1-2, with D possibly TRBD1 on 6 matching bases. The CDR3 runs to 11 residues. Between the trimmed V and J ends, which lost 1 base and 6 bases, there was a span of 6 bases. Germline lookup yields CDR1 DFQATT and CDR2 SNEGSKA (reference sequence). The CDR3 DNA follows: TGCAGTGCTAGAGCAGGGGATGGCTACACCTTC. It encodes CSARAGDGYTF.

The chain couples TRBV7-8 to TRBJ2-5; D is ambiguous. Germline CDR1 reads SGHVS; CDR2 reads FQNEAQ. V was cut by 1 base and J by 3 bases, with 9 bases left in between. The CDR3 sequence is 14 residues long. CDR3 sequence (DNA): TGTGCCAGCAGCTTAGGGCTTCAGGAAGAGACCCAGTACTTC. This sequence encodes CASSLGLQEETQYF.

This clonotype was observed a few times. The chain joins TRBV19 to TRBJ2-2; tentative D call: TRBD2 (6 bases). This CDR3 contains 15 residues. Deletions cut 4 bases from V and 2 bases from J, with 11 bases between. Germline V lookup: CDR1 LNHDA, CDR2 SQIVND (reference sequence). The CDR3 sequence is CASSKGLHNTGELFF. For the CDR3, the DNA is TGTGCCAGTAGTAAGGGACTCCACAACACCGGGGAGCTGTTTTTT.

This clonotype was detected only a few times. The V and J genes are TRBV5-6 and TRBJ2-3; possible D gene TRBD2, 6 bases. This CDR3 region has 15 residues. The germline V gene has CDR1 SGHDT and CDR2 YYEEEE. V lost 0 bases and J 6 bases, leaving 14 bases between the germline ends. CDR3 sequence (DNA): TGTGCCAGCAGCTTGGGTAGCGTTGGAGGGGATACGCAGTATTTT. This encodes CASSLGSVGGDTQYF.

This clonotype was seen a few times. The CDR3 loop is CASSYSTGLAKNIQYF. The CDR3 region has the DNA TGTGCCAGCAGTTACTCGACAGGCCTAGCCAAAAACATTCAGTACTTC. The chain couples TRBV6-5 to TRBJ2-4, with D possibly TRBD1 on 6 matching bases. Germline assignment: CDR1 MNHEY and CDR2 SVGAGI. The CDR3 has 16 residues. Trimming removed 0 bases at V and 0 bases at J, with 9 bases between.

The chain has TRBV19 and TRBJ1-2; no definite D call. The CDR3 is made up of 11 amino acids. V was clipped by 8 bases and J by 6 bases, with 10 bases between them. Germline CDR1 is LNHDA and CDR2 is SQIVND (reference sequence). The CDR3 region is CASWARDGYTF. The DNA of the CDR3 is TGTGCCAGTTGGGCAAGGGATGGCTACACCTTC.

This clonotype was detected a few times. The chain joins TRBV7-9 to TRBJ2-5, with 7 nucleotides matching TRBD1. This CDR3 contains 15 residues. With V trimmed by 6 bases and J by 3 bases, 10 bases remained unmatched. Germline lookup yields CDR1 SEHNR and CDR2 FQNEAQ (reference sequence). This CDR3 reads CASRPRGPYEETQYF. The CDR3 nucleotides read TGTGCCAGCAGACCTAGGGGGCCGTATGAAGAGACCCAGTACTTC.

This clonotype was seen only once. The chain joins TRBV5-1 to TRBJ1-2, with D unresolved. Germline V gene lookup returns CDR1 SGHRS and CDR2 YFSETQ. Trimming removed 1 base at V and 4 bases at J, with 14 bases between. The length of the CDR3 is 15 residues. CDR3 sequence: CASSLSTSLGYGYTF. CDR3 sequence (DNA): TGCGCCAGCAGCTTGTCTACCTCCCTAGGCTATGGCTACACCTTC.

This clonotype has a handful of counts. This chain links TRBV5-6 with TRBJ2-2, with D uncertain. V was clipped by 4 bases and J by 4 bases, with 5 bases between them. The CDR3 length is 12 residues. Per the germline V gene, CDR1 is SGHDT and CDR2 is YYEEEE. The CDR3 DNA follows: TGTGCCAGCAGCAGACCCACCGGGGAGCTGTTTTTT. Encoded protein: CASSRPTGELFF. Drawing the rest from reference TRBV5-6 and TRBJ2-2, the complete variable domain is DAGVTQSPTHLIKTRGQQVTLRCSPKSGHDTVSWYQQALGQGPQFIFQYYEEEERQRGNFPDRFSGHQFPNYSSELNVNALLLGDSALYLCASSRPTGELFFGEGSRLTVL.

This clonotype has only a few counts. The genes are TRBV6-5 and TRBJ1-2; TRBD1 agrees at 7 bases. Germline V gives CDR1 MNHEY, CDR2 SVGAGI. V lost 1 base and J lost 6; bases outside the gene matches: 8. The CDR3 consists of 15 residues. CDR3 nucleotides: TGTGCCAGCAGTTACTTGGGACAGAGTATTCATGGCTACACCTTC. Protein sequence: CASSYLGQSIHGYTF.

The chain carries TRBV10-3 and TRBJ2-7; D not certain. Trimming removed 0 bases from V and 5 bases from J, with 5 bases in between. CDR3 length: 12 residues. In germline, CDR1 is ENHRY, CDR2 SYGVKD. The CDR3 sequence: CAISESYHEQYF. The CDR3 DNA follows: TGTGCCATCAGTGAGTCGTACCACGAGCAGTACTTC.

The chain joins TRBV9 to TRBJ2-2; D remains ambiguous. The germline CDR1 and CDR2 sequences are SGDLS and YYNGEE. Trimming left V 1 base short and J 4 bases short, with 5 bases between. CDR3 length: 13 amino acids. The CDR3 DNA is TGTGCCAGCAGCGTAATGGTCACCGGGGAGCTGTTTTTT. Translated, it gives CASSVMVTGELFF.

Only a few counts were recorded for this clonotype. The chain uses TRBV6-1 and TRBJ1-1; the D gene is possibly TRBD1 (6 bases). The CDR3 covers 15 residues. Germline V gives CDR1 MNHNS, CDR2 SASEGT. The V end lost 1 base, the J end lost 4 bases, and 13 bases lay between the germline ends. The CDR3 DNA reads TGTGCCAGCAGTGAAGTGGGGGGGCACGGCACTGAAGCTTTCTTT. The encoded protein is CASSEVGGHGTEAFF.

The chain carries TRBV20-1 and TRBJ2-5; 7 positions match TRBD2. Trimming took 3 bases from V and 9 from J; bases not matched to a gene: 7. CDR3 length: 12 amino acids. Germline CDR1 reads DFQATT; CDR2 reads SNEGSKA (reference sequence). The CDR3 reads CSARAGGVAQYF. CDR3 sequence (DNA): TGCAGTGCTAGGGCTGGGGGGGTGGCCCAGTACTTC.